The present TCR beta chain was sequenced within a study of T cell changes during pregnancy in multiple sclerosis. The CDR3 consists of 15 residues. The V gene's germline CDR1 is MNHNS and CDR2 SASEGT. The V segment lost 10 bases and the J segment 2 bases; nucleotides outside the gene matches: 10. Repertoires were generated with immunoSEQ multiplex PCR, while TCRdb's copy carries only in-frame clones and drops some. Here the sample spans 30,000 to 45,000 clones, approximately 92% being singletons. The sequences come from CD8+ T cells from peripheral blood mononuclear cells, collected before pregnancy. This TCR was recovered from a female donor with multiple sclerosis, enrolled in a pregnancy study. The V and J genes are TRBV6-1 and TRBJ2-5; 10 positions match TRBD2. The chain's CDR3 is CATQGASGGQETQYF. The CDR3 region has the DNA TGTGCCACCCAGGGGGCTAGCGGGGGACAAGAGACCCAGTACTTC.